A selection of T cell receptor beta chains follows, all from one sample in a study of shared clonotypes between healthy human individuals. The method was immunoSEQ multiplex PCR; TCRdb's version includes in-frame clones alone and lacks a portion of them. The sample lists nearly 2 million clones, roughly 94% occurring once. Material: naive CD8+ T cells sorted from blood. Receptors originate from a man aged 18 to 30 in good health. Each CDR3 is given with its conserved first and last residue. The order of the fields is D gene, clone size, J gene, V gene, CDR3 protein, CDR3 DNA. The D gene is left open where the match is weak. Only part of the rows carry a size: once, few, many, or a class if the clone is expanded.

. . TRBJ2-7 TRBV2 CASSGPISYEQYF TGTGCCAGCAGTGGACCGATCTCCTACGAGCAGTACTTC
. . TRBJ2-7 TRBV27 CASSRTVAYEQYF TGTGCCAGCAGTCGGACAGTAGCCTACGAGCAGTACTTC
TRBD2 . TRBJ2-3 TRBV2 CASSVTAGGSLSLTDTQYF TGTGCCAGCAGTGTTACAGCGGGGGGCAGCCTGAGCCTGACAGATACGCAGTATTTT
. . TRBJ2-6 TRBV9 CASSVEDDVGSGANVLTF TGTGCCAGCAGCGTAGAAGATGACGTGGGGTCAGGGGCCAACGTCCTGACTTTC
TRBD2 once TRBJ2-1 TRBV7-2 CASSPILAGNEQFF TGTGCCAGCAGCCCAATACTAGCGGGGAATGAGCAGTTCTTC
. . TRBJ2-7 TRBV11-2 CASSSPLSPGGEQYF TGTGCCAGCAGCTCCCCCCTCAGTCCTGGGGGGGAGCAGTACTTC
TRBD2 . TRBJ2-7 TRBV6-5 CASRRTSGYEQYF TGTGCCAGCAGACGTACTAGCGGCTACGAGCAGTACTTC
TRBD2 . TRBJ2-5 TRBV7-7 CASSLELAGAETQYF TGTGCTAGCAGCTTAGAACTAGCGGGAGCAGAGACCCAGTACTTC
TRBD1 . TRBJ2-1 TRBV7-9 CANSGGTGAYNEQFF TGTGCCAACTCAGGCGGGACAGGGGCTTACAATGAGCAGTTCTTC
TRBD1 . TRBJ1-4 TRBV7-6 CASSLATLTGGNEKLFF TGTGCCAGCAGCTTAGCAACATTGACAGGGGGGAATGAAAAACTGTTTTTT
TRBD1 . TRBJ1-1 TRBV7-9 CASSNRDSLNTEAFF TGTGCCAGCAGCAATAGGGACAGTTTGAACACTGAAGCTTTCTTT
. . TRBJ1-1 TRBV10-3 CAISEAGTGLDTEAFF TGTGCCATCAGTGAAGCAGGGACGGGGTTGGACACTGAAGCTTTCTTT
. . TRBJ1-3 TRBV4-2 CASSQEYSMGGNTIYF TGTGCCAGCAGCCAAGAGTATTCTATGGGCGGAAACACCATATATTTT
. . TRBJ2-7 TRBV2 CASRWEPYEQYF TGTGCCAGCAGGTGGGAACCCTACGAGCAGTACTTC
TRBD1 . TRBJ2-7 TRBV13 CASSSDRGQAYEQYF TGTGCCAGCAGCTCGGACAGGGGGCAGGCGTACGAGCAGTACTTC
. . TRBJ2-1 TRBV13 CASSLGGDEQFF TGTGCCAGCAGCTTAGGAGGGGATGAGCAGTTCTTC
TRBD1 . TRBJ1-3 TRBV5-8 CASPRTGLSSGNTIYF TGTGCCAGCCCTAGGACAGGTCTTAGCTCTGGAAACACCATATATTTT
. . TRBJ2-5 TRBV27 CASSFSGGPQETQYF TGTGCCAGCAGTTTTTCCGGGGGACCGCAAGAGACCCAGTACTTC
. . TRBJ2-3 TRBV4-3 CASSQTGASTDTQYF TGCGCCAGCAGCCAGACGGGAGCCAGCACAGATACGCAGTATTTT
TRBD1 . TRBJ1-6 TRBV5-4 CASSLGTGLSYNSPLHF TGTGCCAGCAGCCTTGGGACAGGGCTTTCCTATAATTCACCCCTCCACTTT
. . TRBJ1-1 TRBV5-1 CASSLAFAGNTEAFF TGCGCCAGCAGCTTGGCTTTTGCAGGGAACACTGAAGCTTTCTTT
. . TRBJ2-7 TRBV5-1 CASSTDDSVFYEQYF TGCGCCAGCAGCACCGACGACTCCGTCTTTTACGAGCAGTACTTC
. once TRBJ1-4 TRBV9 CASSPWGGEKLFF TGTGCCAGCAGCCCGTGGGGGGGGGAAAAACTGTTTTTT
. once TRBJ2-3 TRBV27 CASGLGGLGDTQYF TGTGCCAGCGGACTGGGCGGGCTGGGTGATACGCAGTATTTT
TRBD1 . TRBJ1-4 TRBV2 CASSEHKRPDRTNEKLFF TGTGCCAGCAGTGAGCATAAGCGTCCGGACAGGACTAATGAAAAACTGTTTTTT
. . TRBJ2-1 TRBV7-9 CASSLAGGFTGNEQFF TGTGCCAGCAGCTTAGCAGGGGGTTTCACGGGCAATGAGCAGTTCTTC
. once TRBJ2-7 TRBV5-1 CASSLWAVGQSYEQYF TGCGCCAGCAGCTTGTGGGCTGTTGGGCAGTCCTACGAGCAGTACTTC
. . TRBJ1-5 TRBV19 CASSWGGSNQPQHF TGTGCCAGTAGTTGGGGCGGGAGCAATCAGCCCCAGCATTTT
. . TRBJ1-2 TRBV4-2 CASSQGPGTDYGYTF TGTGCCAGCAGCCAAGGACCAGGGACGGACTATGGCTACACCTTC
TRBD1 . TRBJ2-7 TRBV29-1 CSGVGTGDYEQYF TGCAGCGGGGTGGGGACAGGGGACTACGAGCAGTACTTC
. . TRBJ1-5 TRBV18 CASSPPGVQEGTQPQHF TGTGCCAGCTCACCACCGGGTGTACAGGAAGGGACTCAGCCCCAGCATTTT
. . TRBJ1-2 TRBV6-5 CASSYGQGYTF TGTGCCAGCAGTTACGGACAGGGCTACACCTTC
. . TRBJ1-1 TRBV6-5 CASSPLVIMNTEAFF TGTGCCAGCAGTCCCTTGGTGATAATGAACACTGAAGCTTTCTTT
TRBD1 . TRBJ1-4 TRBV5-1 CASSLTGGVEKLFF TGCGCCAGCAGCTTGACAGGGGGTGTTGAAAAACTGTTTTTT
. . TRBJ1-6 TRBV27 CASTTQGPRGGSPLHF TGTGCCAGCACCACGCAAGGGCCCCGTGGGGGTTCACCCCTCCACTTT
. . TRBJ1-6 TRBV27 CASSPVSSYNSPLHF TGTGCCAGCAGTCCTGTTAGCTCCTATAATTCACCCCTCCACTTT
TRBD1 . TRBJ2-2 TRBV7-9 CASSFLPGQGLTGELFF TGTGCCAGCAGCTTCCTGCCGGGACAGGGACTGACCGGGGAGCTGTTTTTT
TRBD2 once TRBJ2-3 TRBV13 CASSLGTSGEGSTDTQYF TGTGCCAGCAGCCTAGGGACTAGCGGAGAGGGGAGCACAGATACGCAGTATTTT
. . TRBJ1-1 TRBV27 CASSLSPQGHTEAFF TGTGCCAGCAGTTTATCCCCTCAGGGCCACACTGAAGCTTTCTTT
. . TRBJ2-5 TRBV2 CASSDLVGTQETQYF TGTGCCAGCAGTGACTTGGTAGGGACCCAGGAGACCCAGTACTTC
TRBD2 . TRBJ2-7 TRBV5-6 CASSPGLAVSYEQYF TGTGCCAGCAGCCCGGGACTAGCCGTATCCTACGAGCAGTACTTC
. . TRBJ2-1 TRBV6-5 CASSYSIGERDNEQFF TGTGCCAGCAGTTACTCGATTGGGGAGAGGGACAATGAGCAGTTCTTC
TRBD2 . TRBJ2-3 TRBV6-5 CASWGGLAGLYTQYF TGTGCCAGCTGGGGAGGACTAGCGGGATTGTATACGCAGTATTTT
. . TRBJ2-5 TRBV27 CASSLGFQETQYF TGTGCCAGCAGTTTGGGTTTCCAAGAGACCCAGTACTTC
. . TRBJ1-3 TRBV30 CAWSVGGGTGNTIYF TGTGCCTGGAGTGTGGGAGGGGGAACTGGAAACACCATATATTTT
. . TRBJ1-5 TRBV19 CASSIREYNQPQHF TGTGCCAGTAGTATTAGGGAATACAATCAGCCCCAGCATTTT
. . TRBJ1-2 TRBV10-2 CASSEWNFYGYTF TGCGCCAGCAGTGAGTGGAATTTCTATGGCTACACCTTC
TRBD1 . TRBJ2-7 TRBV2 CASSEKAPWQGAYEQYF TGTGCCAGCAGTGAAAAGGCTCCCTGGCAGGGGGCTTACGAGCAGTACTTC
TRBD1 . TRBJ2-7 TRBV5-1 CASSSRQGYEQYF TGCGCCAGCAGCAGTAGACAGGGTTACGAGCAGTACTTC
TRBD1 . TRBJ2-2 TRBV30 CAWSTGTGAGELFF TGTGCCTGGAGTACCGGGACAGGGGCCGGGGAGCTGTTTTTT
TRBD1 . TRBJ2-5 TRBV6-5 CASSQGALIWETQYF TGTGCCAGCAGCCAGGGGGCGCTGATATGGGAGACCCAGTACTTC
. once TRBJ2-7 TRBV10-3 CATTEQGFYEQYF TGTGCCACCACGGAACAGGGTTTCTACGAGCAGTACTTC
. . TRBJ2-5 TRBV9 CASSATSSQETQYF TGTGCCAGCAGCGCAACTAGCAGTCAAGAGACCCAGTACTTC